This T cell receptor beta chain was identified during a study of blood T cell repertoires in COVID-19 (dated by TCRdb to 2020 to 2021). General notes on the study: The collaborator samples originated in the United States, Italy and Spain and spanned the acute and convalescent phases of COVID-19. The prospective study material was composed of cDNA or gDNA derived from T cells, B-cell-depleted T cells, or PBMCs. Deeply sampled blood TCRbeta repertoires from subjects exposed to, actively infected with, or recovered from COVID-19 were included in the dataset. The repertoires were released in a freely available public database intended as a resource for research on the immune response to SARS-CoV-2. The samples were drawn from two sources: the first 160 participants of the ongoing ImmuneRACE study, and approximately 1,300 subjects contributed by 6 global collaborators. Sample metadata almost always included a de-identified subject ID, COVID-19 status, age in years and sex. Where HLA class I and class II types were available, the types were taken from metadata supplied by the sample provider, not from assay-based typing. Overall study results and their limits: Clinical and demographic metadata were provided uncurated, with the amount varying by source and participant.

The immunoSEQ Assay, a bias-controlled multiplex PCR, was used to amplify TCRbeta CDR3 regions from genomic DNA. Regarding the original processing steps: The number of nucleated cells in each sample was estimated from the amplification of reference gene primers within the assay. To quantify the absolute abundance of each unique TCRbeta CDR3 rearrangement, sequence reads were collapsed and filtered. For each sample, productive Simpson clonality was calculated by taking the square root of Simpson's diversity index across productive rearrangements. Drawn from immuneACCESS, this table holds only the in-frame rearrangements with V and J called that TCRdb kept. Clones are partly lost; checked studies trace under half to an unresolved V gene and leave the rest unexplained. The DNA was the basis for D and trimming; V, J and clone size are from that table. This sample holds fewer than 300,000 clones; around 87% were observed only once. The ten largest clones represent 2.3% of the sample.

The table lists this clone with a few counts. Its recognized antigen is unknown. No much larger clone exists at a distance of one base, and base qualities are not known. Each collaborating institution followed its own protocols to collect whole blood in K2EDTA tubes. For TCRbeta analysis, collaborators shipped samples in one of three forms: frozen whole blood, isolated PBMCs, or DNA extracted from either of those sample types. The sequenced sample consisted of peripheral blood. The receptor was isolated from a woman aged 45 to 65 with acute or convalescent COVID-19.

The sequence in DNA is TGTGCCAGCTCGCCAACAGGGTCTCATCAGCCCCAGCATTTT. Translated, this gives CASSPTGSHQPQHF. The V and J segments used are TRBV18 and TRBJ1-5; 6 matching bases give a weak D call of TRBD1. The cysteine opens and the phenylalanine closes a CDR3 of 14 amino acids. Only CDR3 DNA is held: 42 bases, read in frame from base 1. Between the V and J ends, shortened by 6 bases and 5 bases respectively, the junction contains 14 bases. The germline V gene specifies KGHSH as CDR1 and LQKENI as CDR2.